Presented here are 10 T cell receptor beta chains from one specimen sequenced in a study of CD8+CD57+ T cells in acquired aplastic anemia. Genomic DNA acted as the template from which TCR beta VDJ combination and CDR3 sequence profiling were carried out. MiXCR was run by TCRdb on the reads, yielding one entry per CDR3 protein. The sample holds 400,000 to 450,000 distinct CDR3 sequences, just under 70% seen once. Sequenced input: sorted CD4+, CD8+, or CD8+CD57+ T cells (not recorded which) from PBMCs. The receptors shown here come from a human donor in good health, serving as a control.

V usage is TRBV7-2 and J usage is TRBJ2-2; D is ambiguous. CDR1 is SGHTA and CDR2 is FQGNSA in the germline V gene. V lost 5 bases, J lost 17 bases, and 24 bases lay in between. This CDR3 comprises 14 residues. The CDR3 here is CASSLWANTEAFFF. The DNA of the CDR3 is TGTGCCAGCAGCCTCTGGGCGAACACTGAAGCTTTCTTTTTT. The entire variable domain, with the rest obtained from reference TRBV7-2 and TRBJ2-2, is as follows: GAGVSQSPSNKVTEKGKDVELRCDPISGHTALYWYRQSLGQGLEFLIYFQGNSAPDKSGLPSDRFSAERTGGSVSTLTIQRTQQEDSAVYLCASSLWANTEAFFFGEGSRLTVL.

The sample holds one count of this clonotype. At one end the junction does not follow the germline gene, possibly because of a read error. This rearrangement joins TRBV7-3 to TRBJ1-3; 10 nucleotides agree with TRBD1. This CDR3 has 16 residues. Germline CDR1 SGHTA, CDR2 FQGTGA. The CDR3 nucleotides are TGTGCCAGCAGCCAAGGGACAGGGGAACCCGGAAACTCCATATATTTT. Translating it yields CASSQGTGEPGNSIYF.

The chain uses TRBV12-3 or TRBV12-4 and TRBJ1-3, with D possibly matching TRBD1 (6 bases). The CDR3 is 15 amino acids. The V and J ends lost 6 bases and 0 bases respectively, with 12 bases between them. The CDR3 DNA follows: TGTGCCAGCAGAGACGGGGGCTACTCTGGAAACACCATATATTTT. This encodes CASRDGGYSGNTIYF.

This sequence joins TRBV19 and TRBJ1-2; 8 positions agree with TRBD1. V gave up 5 bases and J gave up 8 bases; unmatched junction bases: 7. This CDR3 contains 13 residues. Germline V gene sequence: CDR1 LNHDA, CDR2 SQIVND (reference sequence). The CDR3: CASSRRTGTGYTF. DNA of the CDR3: TGTGCCAGTAGTCGAAGGACAGGGACCGGCTACACCTTC.

V gene TRBV7-2 combines with J gene TRBJ1-5; a possible D gene is TRBD1 (5 bases). CDR1 SGHTA and CDR2 FQGNSA come from the germline V gene. The ends were cut back, 5 bases at V and 16 bases at J, with 24 bases in the middle. This CDR3 has 14 residues. This chain's CDR3 is CASSLAGGEDPQHF. CDR3 in DNA: TGTGCCAGCAGCCTCGCCGGGGGGGAGGACCCTCAACATTTT.

In the case of this clonotype: Sequence at one end of the junction differs from germline and may be a read error. This chain joins TRBV25-1 and TRBJ2-7; D unclear. The germline V gene has CDR1 MGHDK and CDR2 SYGVNS. This CDR3 spans 14 amino acids. The CDR3 DNA reads TGTGCCAGCAGCCAAGTACGACTGGCCTACGAGCAGTACTTT. It translates to CASSQVRLAYEQYF.

CDR3 nucleotide sequence: TGTGCCAGCAGTTCAGGCTTCGGTGAAGCTTTCTTT. Translating it yields CASSSGFGEAFF. The rearrangement links TRBV12-3 or TRBV12-4 to TRBJ1-1; D not resolved. Trimming stripped 4 bases from V and 7 bases from J, with 10 bases between. The CDR3 length is 12 residues.

The chain has TRBV7-2 and TRBJ2-3, with D possibly being TRBD1 (7 bases). This CDR3 spans 13 amino acids. Germline-derived CDR1 and CDR2 are SGHTA and FQGNSA. The germline V and J ends were trimmed by 5 bases and 9 bases, with 15 bases remaining between them. The CDR3 loop reads CASSTQGRDTQYF. CDR3 DNA sequence: TGTGCCAGCAGCACACAGGGGCGGGACACGCAGTATTTT.

V gene TRBV19 combines with J gene TRBJ2-1; TRBD2 matches 13 bases. Trimming cost V 1 base and J 6 bases; bases outside gene matches: 3. In germline, CDR1 is LNHDA, CDR2 SQIVND (reference sequence). The CDR3 totals 16 residues. CDR3 protein: CASSIARLAGGNEQFF. Written as DNA, the CDR3 is TGTGCCAGTAGTATAGCCCGACTAGCGGGGGGCAATGAGCAGTTCTTC.

This clonotype occurred many times. The J gene is TRBJ1-1, the V gene TRBV12-3 or TRBV12-4, with a tentative D call TRBD1 (6 bases). The CDR3 consists of 15 residues. The ends were cut back, 2 bases at V and 1 base at J, with 11 bases in the middle. The CDR3 protein is CASSLKGGWNTEAFF. CDR3 in DNA: TGTGCCAGCAGTTTAAAAGGGGGATGGAACACTGAAGCTTTCTTT.